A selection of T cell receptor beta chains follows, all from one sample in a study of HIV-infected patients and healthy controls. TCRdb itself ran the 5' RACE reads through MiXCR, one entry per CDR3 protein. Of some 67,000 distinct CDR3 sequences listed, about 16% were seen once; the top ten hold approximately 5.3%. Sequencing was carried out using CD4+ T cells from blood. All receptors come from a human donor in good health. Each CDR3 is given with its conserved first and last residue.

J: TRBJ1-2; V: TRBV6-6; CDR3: CASSYGQGVYGYTF
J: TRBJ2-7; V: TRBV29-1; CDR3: CSGSGTASSYEQYF
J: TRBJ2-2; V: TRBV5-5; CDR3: CASSLAGPTGNTGELFF
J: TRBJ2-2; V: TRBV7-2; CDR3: CASSPQGTSTGELFF
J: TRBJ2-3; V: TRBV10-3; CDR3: CAISRGTSGGPGDPKYF
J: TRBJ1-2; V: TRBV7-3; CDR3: CASSFRFQRGYTF
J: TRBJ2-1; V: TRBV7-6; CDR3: CASSLAGGPLNEQFF
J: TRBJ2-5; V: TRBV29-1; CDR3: CSVHYPDRGETQYF
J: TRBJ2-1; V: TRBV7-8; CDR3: CASSPLSSGGDEQFF
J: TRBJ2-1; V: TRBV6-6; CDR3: CASSYRDSHPRAEQFF
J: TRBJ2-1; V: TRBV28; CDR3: CASSLATTTMSSSSRQFF
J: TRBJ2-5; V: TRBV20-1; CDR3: CSARPDSGGLLETQYF
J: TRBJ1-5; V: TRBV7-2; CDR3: CASSRFRNQPQHF
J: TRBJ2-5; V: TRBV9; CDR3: CASSVEVGSEETQYF
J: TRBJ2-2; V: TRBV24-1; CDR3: CATSDNRGTETGELFF
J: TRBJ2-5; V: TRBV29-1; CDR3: CSVKTQLTGTQYF
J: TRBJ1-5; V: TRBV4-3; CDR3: CASSQEFNGLGNQPQHF
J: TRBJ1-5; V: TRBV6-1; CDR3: CASRKEGQVHQPQHF
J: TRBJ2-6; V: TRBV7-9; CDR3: CASSLAQGLSGANVLTF
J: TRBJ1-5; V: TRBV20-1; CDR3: CSARDRSKGDQPQHF
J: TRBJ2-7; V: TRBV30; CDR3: CAWHRGGGPYEQYF
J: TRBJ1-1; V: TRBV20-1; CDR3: CRAIGGRARNTEAFF
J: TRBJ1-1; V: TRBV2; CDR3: CASTAGTPKEAFF
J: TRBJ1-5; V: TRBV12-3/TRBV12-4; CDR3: CASSLDGKSNQPQHF